This T cell receptor beta chain comes out of a study of shared clonotypes between healthy human individuals. Clones were read by immunoSEQ multiplex PCR, and TCRdb kept only the in-frame ones, dropping some. The sample contains over a million clones, around 98% of which appear only once. With respect to this clone: Its antigen is currently unknown.

Germline CDR1 is SGHVS and CDR2 is FQNEAQ. Between the trimmed V and J ends, which lost 5 bases and 3 bases, there was a span of 13 bases. The CDR3 has 14 residues. Whole-study findings and limits: The researchers took only blood, and tissue repertoires probably look different.

The rearrangement links TRBV7-8 to TRBJ1-1; D remains ambiguous. The sequence derives from a man aged 25 to 40 in good health. The source material was naive CD4+ T cells sorted from blood. The sample's subset: CD45RA+ positively selected. The CDR3 loop is CASSHPGWDTEAFF. In DNA, the CDR3 is TGTGCCAGCAGCCATCCGGGCTGGGACACTGAAGCTTTCTTT.